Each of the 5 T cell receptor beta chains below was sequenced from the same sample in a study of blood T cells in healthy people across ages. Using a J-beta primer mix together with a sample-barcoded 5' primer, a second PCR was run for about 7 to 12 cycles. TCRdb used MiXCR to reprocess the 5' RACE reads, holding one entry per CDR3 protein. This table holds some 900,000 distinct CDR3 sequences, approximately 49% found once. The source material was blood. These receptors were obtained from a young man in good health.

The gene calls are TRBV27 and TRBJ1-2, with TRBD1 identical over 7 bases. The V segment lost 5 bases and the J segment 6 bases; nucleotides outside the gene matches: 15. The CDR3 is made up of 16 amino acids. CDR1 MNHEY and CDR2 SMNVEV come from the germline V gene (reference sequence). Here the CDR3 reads CASSPIDATGVNGYTF. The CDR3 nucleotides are TGTGCCAGCAGTCCCATAGACGCAACAGGGGTAAATGGCTACACCTTC.

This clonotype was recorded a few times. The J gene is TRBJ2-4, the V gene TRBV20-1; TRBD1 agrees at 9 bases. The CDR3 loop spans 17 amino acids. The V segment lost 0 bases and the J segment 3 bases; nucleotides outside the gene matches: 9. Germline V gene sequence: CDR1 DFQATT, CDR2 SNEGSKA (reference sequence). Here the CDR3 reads CSAREMTGGWDKNIQYF. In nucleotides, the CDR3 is TGCAGTGCTAGAGAGATGACAGGGGGATGGGACAAAAACATTCAGTACTTC.

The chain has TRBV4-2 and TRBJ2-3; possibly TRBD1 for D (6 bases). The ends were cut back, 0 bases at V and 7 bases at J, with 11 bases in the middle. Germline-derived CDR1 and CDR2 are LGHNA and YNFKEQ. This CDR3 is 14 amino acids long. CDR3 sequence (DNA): TGTGCCAGCAGCCAAGAATTGGGGGCCAATACGCAGTATTTT. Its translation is CASSQELGANTQYF.

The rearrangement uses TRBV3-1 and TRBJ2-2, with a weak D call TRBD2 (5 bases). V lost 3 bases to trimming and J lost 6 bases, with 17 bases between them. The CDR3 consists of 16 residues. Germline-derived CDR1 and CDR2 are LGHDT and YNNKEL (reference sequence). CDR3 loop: CASSHSSQTRAGELFF. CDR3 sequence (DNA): TGTGCCAGCAGCCATTCATCGCAGACGAGGGCCGGGGAGCTGTTTTTT. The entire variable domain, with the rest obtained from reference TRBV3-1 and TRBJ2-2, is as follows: DTAVSQTPKYLVTQMGNDKSIKCEQNLGHDTMYWYKQDSKKFLKIMFSYNNKELIINETVPNRFSPKSPDKAHLNLHINSLELGDSAVYFCASSHSSQTRAGELFFGEGSRLTVL.

CDR3: CASRGQLSSPLHF. CDR3 in DNA: TGTGCCAGCAGGGGACAGTTAAGCTCACCCCTCCACTTT. The V gene is TRBV6-5, the J gene TRBJ1-6; 7 bases match TRBD1. V was pared by 6 bases and J by 10 bases, with 6 bases of the junction left unmatched. Germline CDR1 and CDR2: MNHEY and SVGAGI. The CDR3 has 13 amino acids.